These 12 T cell receptor beta chains were all obtained from the same sample, sequenced in a study of blood T cell repertoires in COVID-19. The protocol was immunoSEQ multiplex PCR, while the TCRdb copy is restricted to in-frame clones and leaves out a portion. The table records 300,000 to 400,000 clones, roughly 85% of them present only once. Sequencing was performed on peripheral blood. The receptor set was obtained from a human donor in a cohort sampled during active COVID-19.

The genes are TRBV18 and TRBJ1-1; no clear D gene. Looked up from germline, CDR1 is KGHSH and CDR2 is LQKENI. This CDR3 contains 14 residues. The V gene lost 3 bases and the J gene lost 1 base, with 9 bases spanning the gap. This chain's CDR3 is CASSPSGQNTEAFF. The DNA of the CDR3 is TGTGCCAGCTCACCGTCAGGCCAGAACACTGAAGCTTTCTTT.

The chain recombines TRBV30 with TRBJ2-2, with TRBD1 matching 7 bases. The J segment lost 6 bases and the V segment lost 3 bases, leaving 10 bases of the junction unmatched. The germline V gene has CDR1 GTSNPN and CDR2 SVGIG (reference sequence). The CDR3 covers 15 residues. The CDR3 reads CAWSGTRGYPGELFF. CDR3 coding DNA: TGTGCCTGGAGCGGGACCAGGGGGTACCCCGGGGAGCTGTTTTTT.

J is TRBJ2-7 and V is TRBV7-9; TRBD1 aligns across 8 bases. The CDR3 runs to 13 residues. The germline gives CDR1 SEHNR, CDR2 FQNEAQ (reference sequence). The V segment lost 4 bases and the J segment 7 bases; nucleotides outside the gene matches: 6. The CDR3 region has the DNA TGTGCCAGCAGCTCGGACAGGGTCGAAGAGCAGTACTTC. Translation gives CASSSDRVEEQYF. Complete variable domain (other parts from reference TRBV7-9 and TRBJ2-7): DTGVSQNPRHKITKRGQNVTFRCDPISEHNRLYWYRQTLGQGPEFLTYFQNEAQLEKSRLLSDRFSAERPKGSFSTLEIQRTEQGDSAMYLCASSSDRVEEQYFGPGTRLTVT.

This clone appeared once. V is TRBV27 and J is TRBJ2-1; D is ambiguous. The CDR3 length is 14 residues. CDR1 and CDR2 (germline): MNHEY, SMNVEV (reference sequence). V lost 3 bases to trimming and J lost 5 bases, with 11 bases between them. The CDR3 DNA reads as TGTGCCAGCAGTTTTTTTCAAACTCACAATGAGCAGTTCTTC. Translating gives CASSFFQTHNEQFF.

Of note for this clone: The same CDR3 arises from other DNA sequences in this sample as well. The rearrangement uses TRBV5-1 and TRBJ1-2, with a weak D call TRBD1 (6 bases). Looked up from germline, CDR1 is SGHRS and CDR2 is YFSETQ. CDR3 length: 13 residues. V gave up 3 bases and J gave up 3 bases, with 9 bases separating them. Here the CDR3 reads CASSSGQHYGYTF. The CDR3 nucleotides read TGCGCCAGCAGCTCTGGACAGCACTATGGCTACACCTTC.

This clone occurred a few times. The V call is TRBV2, the J call TRBJ1-1; 8 bases are shared with TRBD1. The germline V gene encodes CDR1 SNHLY and CDR2 FYNNEI. V shed 6 bases, J shed 6 bases, and the junction held 9 bases outside the gene matches. The CDR3 covers 14 residues. The CDR3, as DNA: TGTGCCAGCAGACCTGGACAGGGTACCCCTGAAGCTTTCTTT. Its translation is CASRPGQGTPEAFF.

This clone was found a few times. V is TRBV9 and J is TRBJ1-2; TRBD1 might be the D (5 bases). The germline gives CDR1 SGDLS, CDR2 YYNGEE. V shed 1 base and J shed 10 bases, with 8 bases lying between them. The CDR3 sequence is 11 residues long. The CDR3, as DNA: TGTGCCAGCAGCGTATGGGGGGACTACACCTTC. Translating gives CASSVWGDYTF. The whole variable domain, remainder taken from reference TRBV9 and TRBJ1-2, is DSGVTQTPKHLITATGQRVTLRCSPRSGDLSVYWYQQSLDQGLQFLIQYYNGEERAKGNILERFSAQQFPDLHSELNLSSLELGDSALYFCASSVWGDYTFGSGTRLTVV.

The sample holds one count of this clone. The chain uses TRBV19 and TRBJ2-7, with D possibly being TRBD1 (5 bases). V was pared by 3 bases and J by 2 bases, with 8 bases between. The CDR3 has 13 amino acids. Germline CDR1 reads LNHDA; CDR2 reads SQIVND (reference sequence). The CDR3 DNA reads as TGTGCCAGTAGTATGGGGCGTACCTACGAGCAGTACTTC. Encoded protein: CASSMGRTYEQYF.

The chain couples TRBV7-8 to TRBJ2-5, with TRBD1 matching over 10 bases. Germline V gene sequence: CDR1 SGHVS, CDR2 FQNEAQ. CDR3 size: 14 residues. V trimming: 11 bases; J trimming: 2 bases; junction bases outside the gene matches: 8. The CDR3 is CAGDRQGAQETQYF. CDR3 nucleotide sequence: TGTGCCGGGGACAGACAGGGGGCGCAAGAGACCCAGTACTTC.

This clone was observed a handful of times. V usage is TRBV19 and J usage is TRBJ2-1, with 8 bases aligning to TRBD1. After removal of 0 bases from V and 2 bases from J, the junction contained 6 bases not matched to a gene. CDR3 length: 17 amino acids. Germline V CDR1 and CDR2: LNHDA, SQIVND (reference sequence). CDR3 sequence: CASSIDLQGVTYNEQFF. The DNA for the CDR3 is TGTGCCAGTAGTATAGATCTACAGGGGGTTACCTACAATGAGCAGTTCTTC.

The genes are TRBV5-4 and TRBJ2-3, with D unresolved. CDR3 size: 17 residues. The germline gives CDR1 SGHNT, CDR2 YYREEE (reference sequence). Trimming left V 4 bases short and J 3 bases short, with 21 bases between. CDR3 sequence: CASSTLPGSRSTDTQYF. Here the CDR3 DNA reads TGTGCCAGCAGCACTTTACCCGGGTCGAGGAGTACAGATACGCAGTATTTT.

The J gene is TRBJ1-2, the V gene TRBV19, with TRBD1 as a possible D gene (5 bases). Germline V lookup: CDR1 LNHDA, CDR2 SQIVND (reference sequence). This CDR3 has 14 amino acids. V lost 3 bases, J lost 3 bases, and 11 bases lay in between. For the CDR3, the DNA is TGTGCCAGTAGTATTGGGGGGGAGGACTATGGCTACACCTTC. Its translation: CASSIGGEDYGYTF.